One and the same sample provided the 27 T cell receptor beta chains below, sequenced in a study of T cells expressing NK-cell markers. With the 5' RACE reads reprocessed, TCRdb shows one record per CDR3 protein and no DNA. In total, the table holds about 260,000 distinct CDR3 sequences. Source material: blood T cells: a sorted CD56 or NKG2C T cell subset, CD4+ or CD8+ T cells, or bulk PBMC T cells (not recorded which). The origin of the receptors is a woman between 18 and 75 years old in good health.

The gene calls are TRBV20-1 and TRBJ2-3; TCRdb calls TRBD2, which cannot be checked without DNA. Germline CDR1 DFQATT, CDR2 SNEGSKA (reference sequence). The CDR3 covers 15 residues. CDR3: CSASRTSGGTDTQYF.

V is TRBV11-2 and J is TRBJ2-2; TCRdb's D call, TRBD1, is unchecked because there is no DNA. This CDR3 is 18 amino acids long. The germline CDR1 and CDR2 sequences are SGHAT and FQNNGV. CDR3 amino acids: CASSLTSGQGTLSGELFF.

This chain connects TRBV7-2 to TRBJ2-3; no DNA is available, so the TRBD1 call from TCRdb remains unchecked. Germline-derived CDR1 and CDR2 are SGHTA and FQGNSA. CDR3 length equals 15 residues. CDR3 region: CASSPGVGQRDTQYF. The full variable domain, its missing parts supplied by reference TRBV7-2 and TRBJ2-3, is GAGVSQSPSNKVTEKGKDVELRCDPISGHTALYWYRQSLGQGLEFLIYFQGNSAPDKSGLPSDRFSAERTGGSVSTLTIQRTQQEDSAVYLCASSPGVGQRDTQYFGPGTRLTVL.

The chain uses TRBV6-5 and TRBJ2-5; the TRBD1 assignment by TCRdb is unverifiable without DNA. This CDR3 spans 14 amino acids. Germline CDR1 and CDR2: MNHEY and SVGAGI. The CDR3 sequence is CASSYGDYQETQYF.

The CDR3 spells CASSHTRRGGGASYNEQFF. The chain links TRBV11-2 to TRBJ2-1; with no DNA, the TCRdb D assignment of TRBD2 cannot be verified. Germline values: CDR1 SGHAT, CDR2 FQNNGV. This CDR3 is 19 amino acids long.

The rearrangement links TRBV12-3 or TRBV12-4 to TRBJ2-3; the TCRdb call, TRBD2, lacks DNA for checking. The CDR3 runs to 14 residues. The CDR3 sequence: CASIPQHSTDTQYF.

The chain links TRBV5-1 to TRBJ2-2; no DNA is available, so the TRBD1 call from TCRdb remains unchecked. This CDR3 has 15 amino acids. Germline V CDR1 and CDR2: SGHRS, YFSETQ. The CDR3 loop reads CASSPGQGIAGELFF.

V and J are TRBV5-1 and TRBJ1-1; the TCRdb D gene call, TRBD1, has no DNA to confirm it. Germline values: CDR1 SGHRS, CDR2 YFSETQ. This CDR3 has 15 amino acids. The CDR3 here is CASSPVGGRDTEAFF.

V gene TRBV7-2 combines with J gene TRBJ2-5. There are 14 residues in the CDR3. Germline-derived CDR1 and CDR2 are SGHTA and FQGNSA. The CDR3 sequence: CASSDSLKTETQYF.

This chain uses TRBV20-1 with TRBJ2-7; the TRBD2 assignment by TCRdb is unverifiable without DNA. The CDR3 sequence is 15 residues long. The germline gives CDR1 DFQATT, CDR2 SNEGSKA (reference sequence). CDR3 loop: CSARGTSGRSAEQYF.

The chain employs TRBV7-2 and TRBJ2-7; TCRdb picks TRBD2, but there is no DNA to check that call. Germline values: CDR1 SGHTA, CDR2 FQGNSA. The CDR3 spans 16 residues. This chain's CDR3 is CASSAGTSGSRYEQYF.

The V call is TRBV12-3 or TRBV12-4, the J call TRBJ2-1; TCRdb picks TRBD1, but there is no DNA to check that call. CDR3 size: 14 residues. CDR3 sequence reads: CASSPGQSGSEQFF.

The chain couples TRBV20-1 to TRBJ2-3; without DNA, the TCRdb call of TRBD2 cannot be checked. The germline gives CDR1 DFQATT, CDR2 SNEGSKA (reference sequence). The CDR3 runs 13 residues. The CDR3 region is CSAEKGGTDTQYF.

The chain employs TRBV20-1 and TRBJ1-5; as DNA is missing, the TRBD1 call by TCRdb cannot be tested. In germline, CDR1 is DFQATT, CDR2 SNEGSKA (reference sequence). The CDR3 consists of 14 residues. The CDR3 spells CSASRQGLYQPQHF.

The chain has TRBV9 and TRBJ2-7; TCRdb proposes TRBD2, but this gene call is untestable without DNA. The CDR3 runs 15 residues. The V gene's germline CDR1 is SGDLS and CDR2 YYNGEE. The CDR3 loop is CASSVAGTSSYEQYF.

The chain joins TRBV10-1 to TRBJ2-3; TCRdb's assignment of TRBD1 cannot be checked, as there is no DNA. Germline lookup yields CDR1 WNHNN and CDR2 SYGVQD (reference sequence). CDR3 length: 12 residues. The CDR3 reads CASSTGGTMQYF.

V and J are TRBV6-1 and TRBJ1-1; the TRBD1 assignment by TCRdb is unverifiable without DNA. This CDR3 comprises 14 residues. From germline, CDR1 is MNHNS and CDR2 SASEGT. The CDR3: CASSRDAPDTEAFF.

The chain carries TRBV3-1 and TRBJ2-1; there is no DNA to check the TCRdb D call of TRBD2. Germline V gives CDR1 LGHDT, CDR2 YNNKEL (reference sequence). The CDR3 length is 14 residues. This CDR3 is CASSQSIANNEQFF.

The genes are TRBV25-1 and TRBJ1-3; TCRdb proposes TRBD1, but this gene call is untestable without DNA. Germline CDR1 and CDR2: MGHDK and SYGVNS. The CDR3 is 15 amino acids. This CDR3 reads CASSDTGGPGNTIYF.

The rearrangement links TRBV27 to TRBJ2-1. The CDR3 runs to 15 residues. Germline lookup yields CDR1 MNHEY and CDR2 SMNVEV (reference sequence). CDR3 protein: CASSALARSYNEQFF.

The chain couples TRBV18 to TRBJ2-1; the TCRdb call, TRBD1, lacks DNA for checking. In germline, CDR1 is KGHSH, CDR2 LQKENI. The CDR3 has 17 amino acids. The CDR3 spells CASSHHLQVEPDNEQFF.

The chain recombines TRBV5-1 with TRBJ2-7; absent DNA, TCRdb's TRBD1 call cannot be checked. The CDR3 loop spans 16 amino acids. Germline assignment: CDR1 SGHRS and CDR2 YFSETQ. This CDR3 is CASSLEVGQGAIEQYF. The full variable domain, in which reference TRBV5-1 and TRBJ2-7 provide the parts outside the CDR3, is KAGVTQTPRYLIKTRGQQVTLSCSPISGHRSVSWYQQTPGQGLQFLFEYFSETQRNKGNFPGRFSGRQFSNSRSEMNVSTLELGDSALYLCASSLEVGQGAIEQYFGPGTRLTVT.

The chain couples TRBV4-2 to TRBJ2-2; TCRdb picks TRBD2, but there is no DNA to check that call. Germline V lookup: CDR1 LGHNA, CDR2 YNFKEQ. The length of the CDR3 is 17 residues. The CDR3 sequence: CASSQETGGYNTGELFF.

The CDR3 loop reads CASSPDIYEAFF. The rearrangement links TRBV6-2 or TRBV6-3 to TRBJ1-1; the D call from TCRdb, TRBD1, cannot be confirmed without DNA. Germline CDR1 reads MNHEY; CDR2 reads SVGEGT. The CDR3 contains 12 residues.

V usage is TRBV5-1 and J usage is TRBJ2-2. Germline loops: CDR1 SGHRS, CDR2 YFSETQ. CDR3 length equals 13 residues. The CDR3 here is CASSLGQTRELFF.

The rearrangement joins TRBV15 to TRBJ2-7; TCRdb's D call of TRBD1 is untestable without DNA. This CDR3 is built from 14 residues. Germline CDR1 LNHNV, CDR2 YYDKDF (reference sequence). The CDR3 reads CATRGGGSSYEQYF.

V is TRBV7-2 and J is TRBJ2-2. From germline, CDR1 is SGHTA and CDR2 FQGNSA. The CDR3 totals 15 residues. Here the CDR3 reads CASSLVTQNTGELFF.